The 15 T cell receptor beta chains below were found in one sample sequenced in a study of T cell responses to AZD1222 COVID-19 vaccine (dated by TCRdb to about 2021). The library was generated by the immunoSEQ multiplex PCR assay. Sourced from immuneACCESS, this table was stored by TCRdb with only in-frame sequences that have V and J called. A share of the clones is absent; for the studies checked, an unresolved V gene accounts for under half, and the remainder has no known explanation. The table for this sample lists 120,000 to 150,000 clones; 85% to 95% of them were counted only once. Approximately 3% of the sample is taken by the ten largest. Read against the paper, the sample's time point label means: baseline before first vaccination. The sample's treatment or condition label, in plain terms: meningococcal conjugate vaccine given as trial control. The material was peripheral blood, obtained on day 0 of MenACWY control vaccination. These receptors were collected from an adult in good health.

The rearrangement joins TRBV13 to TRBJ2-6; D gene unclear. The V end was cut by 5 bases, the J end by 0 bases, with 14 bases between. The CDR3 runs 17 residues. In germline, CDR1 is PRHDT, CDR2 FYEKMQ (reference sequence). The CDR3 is CASSPLGPSSGANVLTF. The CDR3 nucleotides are TGTGCCAGCAGCCCTCTCGGCCCTAGCTCTGGGGCCAACGTCCTGACTTTC.

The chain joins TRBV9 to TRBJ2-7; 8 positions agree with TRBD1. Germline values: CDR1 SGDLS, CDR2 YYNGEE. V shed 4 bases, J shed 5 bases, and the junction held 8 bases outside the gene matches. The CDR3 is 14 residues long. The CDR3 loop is CASSPGDRRNEQYF. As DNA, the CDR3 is TGTGCCAGCAGCCCCGGGGACAGGAGAAACGAGCAGTACTTC.

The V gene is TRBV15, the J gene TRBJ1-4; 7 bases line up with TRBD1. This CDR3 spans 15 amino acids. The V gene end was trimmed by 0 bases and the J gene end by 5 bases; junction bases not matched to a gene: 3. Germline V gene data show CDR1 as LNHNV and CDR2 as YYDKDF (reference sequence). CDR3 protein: CATSRDKGANEKLFF. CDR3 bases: TGTGCCACCAGCAGAGATAAGGGGGCGAATGAAAAACTGTTTTTT. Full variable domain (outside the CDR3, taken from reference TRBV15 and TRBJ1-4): DAMVIQNPRYQVTQFGKPVTLSCSQTLNHNVMYWYQQKSSQAPKLLFHYYDKDFNNEADTPDNFQSRRPNTSFCFLDIRSPGLGDTAMYLCATSRDKGANEKLFFGSGTQLSVL.

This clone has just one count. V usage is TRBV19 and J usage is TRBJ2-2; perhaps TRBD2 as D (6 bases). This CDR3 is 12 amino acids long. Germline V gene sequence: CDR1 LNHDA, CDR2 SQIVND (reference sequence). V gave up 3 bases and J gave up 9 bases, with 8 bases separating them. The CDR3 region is CASSIGGRELFF. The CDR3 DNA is TGTGCCAGTAGTATCGGGGGTAGGGAGCTGTTTTTT.

CDR3 region: CASSLVTGTYEQYF. CDR3 bases: TGTGCCAGCAGCTTAGTCACGGGGACCTACGAGCAGTACTTC. The rearrangement joins TRBV5-5 to TRBJ2-7; D is possibly TRBD2 (5 bases). The CDR3 is 14 amino acids. The germline gives CDR1 SGHKS, CDR2 YYEKEE (reference sequence). With 2 bases removed from V and 2 bases from J, the gap between germline ends came to 11 bases. Variable domain in full (rest from reference TRBV5-5 and TRBJ2-7): DAGVTQSPTHLIKTRGQQVTLRCSPISGHKSVSWYQQVLGQGPQFIFQYYEKEERGRGNFPDRFSARQFPNYSSELNVNALLLGDSALYLCASSLVTGTYEQYFGPGTRLTVT.

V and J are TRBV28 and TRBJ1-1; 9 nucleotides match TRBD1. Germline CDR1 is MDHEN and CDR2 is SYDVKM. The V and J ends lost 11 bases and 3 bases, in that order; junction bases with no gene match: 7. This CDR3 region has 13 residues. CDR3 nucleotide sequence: TGTGCCGTCCAACAGGGGGCGGACACTGAAGCTTTCTTT. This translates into CAVQQGADTEAFF. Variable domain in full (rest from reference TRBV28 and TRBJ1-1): DVKVTQSSRYLVKRTGEKVFLECVQDMDHENMFWYRQDPGLGLRLIYFSYDVKMKEKGDIPEGYSVSREKKERFSLILESASTNQTSMYLCAVQQGADTEAFFGQGTRLTVV.

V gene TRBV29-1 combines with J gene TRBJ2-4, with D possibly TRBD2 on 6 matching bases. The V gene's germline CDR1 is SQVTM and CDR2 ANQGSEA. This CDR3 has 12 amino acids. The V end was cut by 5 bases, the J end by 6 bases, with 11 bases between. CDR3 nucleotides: TGCAGCGTTTTACCCGGGAGAAACATTCAGTACTTC. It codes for CSVLPGRNIQYF.

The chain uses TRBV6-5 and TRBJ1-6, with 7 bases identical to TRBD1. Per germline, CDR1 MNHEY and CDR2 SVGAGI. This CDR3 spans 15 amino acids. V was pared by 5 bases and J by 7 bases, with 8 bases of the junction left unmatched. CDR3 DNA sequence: TGTGCCAGCAGTCCCCGACAGGGCGGCAATTCACCCCTCCACTTT. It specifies CASSPRQGGNSPLHF.

The CDR3: CASRRTGDGAGELFF. CDR3 nucleotide sequence: TGTGCCAGCAGGAGGACAGGGGATGGGGCCGGGGAGCTGTTTTTT. The rearrangement uses TRBV28 and TRBJ2-2; 9 bases match TRBD1. Germline-derived CDR1 and CDR2 are MDHEN and SYDVKM. J lost 6 bases, V lost 6 bases, and 8 bases had no gene match. The CDR3 has 15 amino acids. Full variable domain (rest looked up from reference TRBV28 and TRBJ2-2): DVKVTQSSRYLVKRTGEKVFLECVQDMDHENMFWYRQDPGLGLRLIYFSYDVKMKEKGDIPEGYSVSREKKERFSLILESASTNQTSMYLCASRRTGDGAGELFFGEGSRLTVL.

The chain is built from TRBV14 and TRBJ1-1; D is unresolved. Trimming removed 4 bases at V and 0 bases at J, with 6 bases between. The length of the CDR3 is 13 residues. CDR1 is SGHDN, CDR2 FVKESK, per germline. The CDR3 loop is CASSRQLNTEAFF. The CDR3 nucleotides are TGTGCCAGCAGCCGCCAACTGAACACTGAAGCTTTCTTT.

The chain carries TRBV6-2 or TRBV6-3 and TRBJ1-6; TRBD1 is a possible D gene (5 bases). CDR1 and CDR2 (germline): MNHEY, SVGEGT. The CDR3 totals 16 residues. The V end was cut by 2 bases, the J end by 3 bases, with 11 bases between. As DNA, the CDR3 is TGTGCCAGCAGTTACGACAGAGCCAACTATAATTCACCCCTCCACTTT. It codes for CASSYDRANYNSPLHF.

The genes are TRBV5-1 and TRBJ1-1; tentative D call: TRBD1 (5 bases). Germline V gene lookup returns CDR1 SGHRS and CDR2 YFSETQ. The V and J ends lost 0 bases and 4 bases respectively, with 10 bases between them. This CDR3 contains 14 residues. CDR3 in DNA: TGCGCCAGCAGCTTGGGTTCCGGGGGCACTGAAGCTTTCTTT. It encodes CASSLGSGGTEAFF.

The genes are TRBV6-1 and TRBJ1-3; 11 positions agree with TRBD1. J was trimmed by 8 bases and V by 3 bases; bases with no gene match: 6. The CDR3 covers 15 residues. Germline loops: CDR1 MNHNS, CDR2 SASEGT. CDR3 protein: CASSEPGTGGYTIYF. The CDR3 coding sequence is TGTGCCAGCAGTGAGCCCGGGACAGGGGGATACACCATATATTTT.

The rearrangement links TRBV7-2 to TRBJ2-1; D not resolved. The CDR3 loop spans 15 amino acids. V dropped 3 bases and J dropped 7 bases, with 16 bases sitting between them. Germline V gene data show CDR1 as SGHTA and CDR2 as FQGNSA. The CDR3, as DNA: TGTGCCAGCAGCTTTACCCTGTCTAGTCCGAATGAGCAGTTCTTC. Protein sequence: CASSFTLSSPNEQFF.

The CDR3 is CASSQDRGGTQFF. DNA for the CDR3: TGCGCCAGCAGCCAAGATCGGGGGGGGACGCAGTTCTTC. This chain connects TRBV4-1 to TRBJ2-1; 8 bases line up with TRBD2. The CDR3 contains 13 residues. CDR1 and CDR2 from the germline V gene are MGHRA and YSYEKL. The V gene end was trimmed by 0 bases and the J gene end by 12 bases; junction bases not matched to a gene: 4.